The 10 T cell receptor beta chains below come from one sample, sequenced in a study of blood T cell repertoires in COVID-19. TCRdb keeps only in-frame clones here, not all; method: immunoSEQ multiplex PCR. The sample lists around 280,000 clones, 75% to 90% seen once, with 1.7% in the top ten. Specimen: PBMCs or T cells enriched from blood (not recorded which). The source of these receptors is a woman aged 40 to 50 who had recovered from COVID-19.

A few counts support this clone. V and J are TRBV14 and TRBJ1-2, with D unresolved. The germline V gene has CDR1 SGHDN and CDR2 FVKESK. The ends were cut back, 4 bases at V and 2 bases at J, with 8 bases in the middle. The CDR3 consists of 13 residues. This CDR3 is CASSRAGNYGYTF. The DNA of the CDR3 is TGTGCCAGCAGCCGGGCTGGGAACTATGGCTACACCTTC.

The rearrangement joins TRBV3-1 (or the pseudogene TRBV3-2) to TRBJ1-3, with D unresolved. This CDR3 spans 13 amino acids. Germline assignment: CDR1 LGHDT and CDR2 YNNKEL (reference sequence). Trimming shortened V by 5 bases and J by 0 bases, and 5 bases separated the two germline ends. The CDR3 DNA reads as TGTGCCAGCAGCTCCTACTCTGGAAACACCATATATTTT. Protein: CASSSYSGNTIYF.

The V gene is TRBV7-9, the J gene TRBJ2-7, with 10 bases matching TRBD1. Per the germline V gene, CDR1 is SEHNR and CDR2 is FQNEAQ (reference sequence). Trimming at V came to 5 bases and at J to 5 bases, leaving 9 bases not matched to a gene. The CDR3 is made up of 15 amino acids. CDR3 loop: CASSRRDRGRDEQYF. In DNA, the CDR3 is TGTGCCAGCAGCAGGCGAGACAGGGGGCGGGACGAGCAGTACTTC.

V and J are TRBV11-2 and TRBJ1-2; possible D gene TRBD1, 5 bases. CDR1 and CDR2 (germline): SGHAT, FQNNGV. The CDR3 has 13 residues. V was trimmed by 2 bases and J by 6 bases, leaving 10 bases between them. The CDR3, as DNA: TGTGCCAGCAGCTTAAGACAGTCTCATGGCTACACCTTC. It specifies CASSLRQSHGYTF.

This chain uses TRBV2 with TRBJ1-5, with 11 bases matching TRBD1. Germline V lookup: CDR1 SNHLY, CDR2 FYNNEI. This CDR3 is built from 15 residues. Unmatched junction bases numbered 5, after V lost 6 bases and J lost 4 bases. DNA for the CDR3: TGTGCCAGCAGCCTCGGGACAGGGGGAAATCAGCCCCAGCATTTT. Translation: CASSLGTGGNQPQHF. Looking up the rest from reference TRBV2 and TRBJ1-5 gives the full variable domain: EPEVTQTPSHQVTQMGQEVILRCVPISNHLYFYWYRQILGQKVEFLVSFYNNEISEKSEIFDDQFSVERPDGSNFTLKIRSTKLEDSAMYFCASSLGTGGNQPQHFGDGTRLSIL.

This clone was counted a single time. The chain combines TRBV27 with TRBJ2-6; D remains ambiguous. In germline, CDR1 is MNHEY, CDR2 SMNVEV (reference sequence). V lost 5 bases and J 3 bases, leaving 8 bases between the germline ends. The CDR3 spans 14 residues. Written as DNA, the CDR3 is TGTGCCAGCAGTCCCGTATTTGGGGCCAACGTCCTGACTTTC. Its translation is CASSPVFGANVLTF.

J is TRBJ2-7 and V is TRBV4-1, with D tentatively TRBD1 (6 bases). The CDR3 extends over 22 amino acids. The germline gives CDR1 MGHRA, CDR2 YSYEKL. The V end lost 1 base, the J end lost 0 bases, and 31 bases lay between the germline ends. CDR3 nucleotide sequence: TGCGCCAGCAGCCAAGGCCTGACGAGGGGACACGGGCGTGACCTGATCTCCTACGAGCAGTACTTC. Protein: CASSQGLTRGHGRDLISYEQYF.

This CDR3 is CASSYLGGANVLTF. CDR3 in DNA: TGTGCCAGCAGTTACTTGGGGGGAGCCAACGTCCTGACTTTC. This rearrangement joins TRBV6-5 to TRBJ2-6, with D perhaps matching TRBD2 (6 bases). Germline CDR1 reads MNHEY; CDR2 reads SVGAGI. The CDR3 consists of 14 residues. V lost 1 base to trimming and J lost 7 bases, with 8 bases between them.

The V gene is TRBV13, the J gene TRBJ2-7; D might be TRBD1 (6 bases). CDR1 is PRHDT, CDR2 FYEKMQ, per germline (reference sequence). The CDR3 runs to 19 residues. The V gene lost 4 bases and the J gene lost 0 bases, with 25 bases spanning the gap. The DNA of the CDR3 is TGTGCCAGCAGCTCCACCCTCAGGACCAGGACGGACAGCTCCTACGAGCAGTACTTC. Its protein is CASSSTLRTRTDSSYEQYF. The full variable domain, its missing parts supplied by reference TRBV13 and TRBJ2-7, is AAGVIQSPRHLIKEKRETATLKCYPIPRHDTVYWYQQGPGQDPQFLISFYEKMQSDKGSIPDRFSAQQFSDYHSELNMSSLELGDSALYFCASSSTLRTRTDSSYEQYFGPGTRLTVT.

This chain joins TRBV5-4 and TRBJ2-1, with 10 bases aligning to TRBD2. CDR3 length: 15 amino acids. V lost 4 bases and J lost 5; bases outside the gene matches: 6. Germline-derived CDR1 and CDR2 are SGHNT and YYREEE (reference sequence). CDR3 region: CASSQGTSDHNEQFF. The CDR3 DNA is TGTGCCAGCAGCCAGGGGACTAGCGACCACAATGAGCAGTTCTTC.